Following are 28 T cell receptor beta chains from one sample sequenced in a study of blood T cell repertoires in COVID-19 (dated by TCRdb to between 2020 and 2021). Preparation of the library involved the immunoSEQ multiplex PCR assay. In its TCRdb copy, this immuneACCESS table keeps in-frame sequences only and misses some clones. Where compared with another copy, unresolved V genes explain less than half of these, and the others have no known cause. The sample contains about 74,000 clones, about four fifths of them found a single time. 10% to 15% of the sample rests with the top ten. The sequencing sample was made of peripheral blood. The receptor source for this set is a human donor in a cohort sampled during active COVID-19.

J is TRBJ1-2 and V is TRBV5-1; weak D call: TRBD1 (6 bases). The CDR3 consists of 12 residues. The V end was cut by 1 base, the J end by 7 bases, with 8 bases between. Germline CDR1 SGHRS, CDR2 YFSETQ. The CDR3 nucleotides are TGCGCCAGCAGCTTGTTACAGGGTGGCTACACCTTC. It codes for CASSLLQGGYTF.

This chain joins TRBV7-2 and TRBJ1-1; no reliable D call. The CDR3 loop spans 13 amino acids. CDR1 SGHTA and CDR2 FQGNSA come from the germline V gene. The V and J ends lost 5 bases and 2 bases respectively, with 9 bases between them. This CDR3 reads CASSPRTNTEAFF. The CDR3 region has the DNA TGTGCCAGCAGCCCCAGAACCAACACTGAAGCTTTCTTT.

The chain combines TRBV2 with TRBJ1-1, with TRBD1 identical over 9 bases. CDR1 and CDR2 from the germline V gene are SNHLY and FYNNEI. V trimming: 8 bases; J trimming: 0 bases; junction bases outside the gene matches: 10. The CDR3 extends over 16 amino acids. The CDR3 region is CASSRGRDRVNTEAFF. CDR3 nucleotides: TGTGCCAGCTCACGAGGGAGGGACAGGGTGAACACTGAAGCTTTCTTT. The full variable domain, in which reference TRBV2 and TRBJ1-1 provide the parts outside the CDR3, is EPEVTQTPSHQVTQMGQEVILRCVPISNHLYFYWYRQILGQKVEFLVSFYNNEISEKSEIFDDQFSVERPDGSNFTLKIRSTKLEDSAMYFCASSRGRDRVNTEAFFGQGTRLTVV.

This clone appeared a single time. This chain connects TRBV12-5 to TRBJ1-5, with D possibly matching TRBD1 (5 bases). Germline assignment: CDR1 LGHNT and CDR2 FRNRAP. This CDR3 comprises 13 residues. Trimming left V 6 bases short and J 5 bases short, with 11 bases between. The chain's CDR3 is CASGKGADQPQHF. The CDR3 DNA reads TGTGCTAGTGGAAAAGGGGCCGATCAGCCCCAGCATTTT.

Only a few counts were recorded for this clone. The CDR3 DNA sequence: TGTGCCAGCAGCTTGGCGGGACAGGGAAATTCACCCCTCCACTTT. Protein sequence: CASSLAGQGNSPLHF. The chain is built from TRBV5-4 and TRBJ1-6, with 9 nucleotides matching TRBD1. The germline CDR1 and CDR2 sequences are SGHNT and YYREEE (reference sequence). The ends lost 0 bases at V and 7 bases at J; junction bases unmatched: 2. The CDR3 has 15 amino acids. Combining the CDR3 with reference TRBV5-4 and TRBJ1-6 gives the whole variable domain ETGVTQSPTHLIKTRGQQVTLRCSSQSGHNTVSWYQQALGQGPQFIFQYYREEENGRGNFPPRFSGLQFPNYSSELNVNALELDDSALYLCASSLAGQGNSPLHFGNGTRLTVT.

The chain is built from TRBV7-8 and TRBJ2-3; 7 bases line up with TRBD2. CDR3 length: 17 residues. Trimming removed 5 bases from V and 3 bases from J; junction bases left unmatched: 14. CDR1 SGHVS and CDR2 FQNEAQ come from the germline V gene. The CDR3 DNA is TGTGCCAGCAGCCTACTTCAGGCGGGGGTCCCAACAGATACGCAGTATTTT. The encoded protein is CASSLLQAGVPTDTQYF.

V usage is TRBV10-3 and J usage is TRBJ1-2; 8 bases agree with TRBD1. V shed 0 bases and J 5 bases; nucleotides not matched to a gene: 8. The CDR3 runs 16 residues. The V gene's germline CDR1 is ENHRY and CDR2 SYGVKD. The CDR3 reads CAISESQGDRLYGYTF. The CDR3 DNA reads TGTGCCATCAGTGAGTCACAGGGGGACAGATTATATGGCTACACCTTC.

The V call is TRBV28, the J call TRBJ2-3; D call uncertain. CDR1 MDHEN and CDR2 SYDVKM come from the germline V gene. There are 12 residues in the CDR3. Between the trimmed V and J ends, which lost 7 bases and 6 bases, there was a span of 11 bases. The CDR3 nucleotides read TGTGCCAGCAAGTCCCCCAGTGATACGCAGTATTTT. This gives the protein CASKSPSDTQYF.

The V gene is TRBV7-9, the J gene TRBJ2-1, with D possibly matching TRBD1 (6 bases). This CDR3 has 13 residues. V gave up 8 bases and J gave up 2 bases, with 10 bases separating them. Germline CDR1 SEHNR, CDR2 FQNEAQ (reference sequence). The CDR3 is CASGTQAYNEQFF. DNA for the CDR3: TGTGCCAGCGGGACACAAGCCTACAATGAGCAGTTCTTC. The variable domain in full, completed from reference TRBV7-9 and TRBJ2-1, reads DTGVSQNPRHKITKRGQNVTFRCDPISEHNRLYWYRQTLGQGPEFLTYFQNEAQLEKSRLLSDRFSAERPKGSFSTLEIQRTEQGDSAMYLCASGTQAYNEQFFGPGTRLTVL.

The rearrangement links TRBV2 to TRBJ2-7, with 10 bases lining up with TRBD1. Per germline, CDR1 SNHLY and CDR2 FYNNEI. The CDR3 has 14 residues. After removal of 4 bases from V and 5 bases from J, the junction contained 5 bases not matched to a gene. The CDR3 bases are TGTGCCAGCAGTGTGACAGGGGGCGGGAACGAGCAGTACTTC. Its protein product is CASSVTGGGNEQYF.

The chain joins TRBV6-2 or TRBV6-3 to TRBJ1-1; perhaps TRBD1 as D (6 bases). The CDR3 extends over 11 amino acids. Germline V gives CDR1 MNHEY, CDR2 SVGEGT. V gave up 6 bases and J gave up 11 bases, with 13 bases separating them. DNA of the CDR3: TGTGCCAGCAGCGACAGGCTTTCTGCTTTCTTT. Its translation: CASSDRLSAFF.

The J gene is TRBJ2-7, the V gene TRBV7-9; D is perhaps TRBD2 (7 bases). Trimming removed 6 bases from V and 2 bases from J, with 11 bases in between. CDR3 length: 13 residues. The V gene's germline CDR1 is SEHNR and CDR2 FQNEAQ (reference sequence). The CDR3 bases are TGTGCCAGCAGTACAGGGAGGGCCTACGAGCAGTACTTC. Translated: CASSTGRAYEQYF. The full variable domain, rest sourced from reference TRBV7-9 and TRBJ2-7, is DTGVSQNPRHKITKRGQNVTFRCDPISEHNRLYWYRQTLGQGPEFLTYFQNEAQLEKSRLLSDRFSAERPKGSFSTLEIQRTEQGDSAMYLCASSTGRAYEQYFGPGTRLTVT.

This clone was found once. The chain employs TRBV5-5 and TRBJ1-4; no firm D call. Germline CDR1 reads SGHKS; CDR2 reads YYEKEE (reference sequence). The CDR3 is 15 amino acids. Trimming removed 0 bases at V and 2 bases at J, with 8 bases between. CDR3 nucleotide sequence: TGTGCCAGCAGCTTGGCAGGCCAGACTAATGAAAAACTGTTTTTT. It yields the protein CASSLAGQTNEKLFF.

The chain couples TRBV11-3 to TRBJ2-2; 11 nucleotides align to TRBD1. V lost 6 bases, J lost 6 bases, and 3 bases stayed unmatched. The CDR3 covers 14 residues. Germline V gene data show CDR1 as SGHNT and CDR2 as YENEEA. The CDR3, as DNA: TGTGCCAGCAGGCCGGGACAGGGGGCCGGGGAGCTGTTTTTT. It codes for CASRPGQGAGELFF.

The chain is built from TRBV11-2 and TRBJ2-7; D might be TRBD2 (6 bases). CDR1 is SGHAT and CDR2 is FQNNGV in the germline V gene. The CDR3 is 14 residues long. V was cut by 5 bases and J by 2 bases, with 13 bases left in between. CDR3: CASSPTGGPYEQYF. The CDR3 coding sequence is TGTGCCAGCAGCCCGACCGGGGGACCCTACGAGCAGTACTTC.

As for this clone: The same CDR3 is also encoded by other DNA sequences in this sample. This chain links TRBV18 with TRBJ1-3; 9 bases agree with TRBD1. Unmatched junction bases numbered 2, after V lost 2 bases and J lost 0 bases. In germline, CDR1 is KGHSH, CDR2 LQKENI. The CDR3 consists of 16 residues. The CDR3 is CASSPGTGSSGNTIYF. In DNA form, the CDR3 reads TGTGCCAGCTCACCAGGGACAGGGTCCTCTGGAAACACCATATATTTT.

The chain has TRBV27 and TRBJ2-1; D possibly corresponds to TRBD1 (5 bases). In germline, CDR1 is MNHEY, CDR2 SMNVEV (reference sequence). This CDR3 is built from 13 residues. V was pared by 6 bases and J by 4 bases, with 10 bases between. The CDR3 sequence is CASSLDSYNEQFF. CDR3 in DNA: TGTGCCAGCAGCCTCGACAGTTACAATGAGCAGTTCTTC.

The rearrangement joins TRBV5-1 to TRBJ2-2; D might be TRBD1 (6 bases). Between the trimmed V and J ends, which lost 4 bases and 1 base, there was a span of 8 bases. There are 14 residues in the CDR3. In germline, CDR1 is SGHRS, CDR2 YFSETQ. The DNA of the CDR3 is TGCGCCAGCAGCCCGACAGGGAACACCGGGGAGCTGTTTTTT. Translated: CASSPTGNTGELFF.

This rearrangement joins TRBV3-1 (or the pseudogene TRBV3-2) to TRBJ2-7, with TRBD1 as a possible D gene (6 bases). Germline CDR1 and CDR2: LGHDT and YNNKEL (reference sequence). Trimming left V 3 bases short and J 3 bases short, with 6 bases between. The CDR3 is made up of 12 amino acids. DNA of the CDR3: TGTGCCAGCAGCCAGGGACACTACGAGCAGTACTTC. Translating it yields CASSQGHYEQYF.

This chain joins TRBV5-6 and TRBJ2-2; no reliable D call. The CDR3 runs to 15 residues. Trimming removed 4 bases from V and 3 bases from J, with 13 bases in between. Looked up from germline, CDR1 is SGHDT and CDR2 is YYEEEE. The CDR3 nucleotides read TGTGCCAGCAGCCTTCCGTTCGAGCACACCGGGGAGCTGTTTTTT. Amino acids: CASSLPFEHTGELFF.

The rearrangement links TRBV10-3 to TRBJ2-1, with 9 nucleotides matching TRBD1. The V gene end was trimmed by 10 bases and the J gene end by 5 bases; junction bases not matched to a gene: 9. Germline V gives CDR1 ENHRY, CDR2 SYGVKD. The CDR3 extends over 14 amino acids. The CDR3 here is CATTPGQGDNEQFF. DNA for the CDR3: TGTGCCACTACTCCGGGACAGGGAGACAATGAGCAGTTCTTC.

This chain joins TRBV7-8 and TRBJ1-4; 8 bases agree with TRBD1. The V and J ends lost 5 bases and 5 bases, in that order; junction bases with no gene match: 22. CDR3 length: 20 residues. In germline, CDR1 is SGHVS, CDR2 FQNEAQ. CDR3: CASSPHFGSAGGWRNEKLFF. In DNA form, the CDR3 reads TGTGCCAGCAGCCCGCACTTTGGGTCGGCAGGGGGCTGGAGAAATGAAAAACTGTTTTTT. Based on the CDR3 plus reference TRBV7-8 and TRBJ1-4, the full variable domain is GAGVSQSPRYKVAKRGQDVALRCDPISGHVSLFWYQQALGQGPEFLTYFQNEAQLDKSGLPSDRFFAERPEGSVSTLKIQRTQQEDSAVYLCASSPHFGSAGGWRNEKLFFGSGTQLSVL.

The chain combines TRBV15 with TRBJ2-7; the match to TRBD2 covers 12 bases. Germline V gene data show CDR1 as LNHNV and CDR2 as YYDKDF (reference sequence). Trimming took 5 bases from V and 3 from J; bases not matched to a gene: 5. The CDR3 extends over 15 amino acids. The CDR3 coding sequence is TGTGCCACCAGCCGAAAACTAGCGGGGGGCTACGAGCAGTACTTC. Its translation is CATSRKLAGGYEQYF.

The V call is TRBV24-1, the J call TRBJ2-7; no clear D. Trimming removed 0 bases at V and 3 bases at J, with 5 bases between. Germline CDR1 is KGHDR and CDR2 is SFDVKD. The CDR3 spans 13 residues. CDR3 DNA sequence: TGTGCCACCAGTGATTTGCGGAGCTACGAGCAGTACTTC. It codes for CATSDLRSYEQYF.

The genes are TRBV13 and TRBJ2-2; tentatively, D is TRBD1 (5 bases). Trimming shortened V by 8 bases and J by 4 bases, and 11 bases separated the two germline ends. This CDR3 is built from 13 residues. Germline loops: CDR1 PRHDT, CDR2 FYEKMQ (reference sequence). CDR3 residues: CASGQGTTGELFF. The CDR3 nucleotides are TGTGCCAGCGGGCAGGGAACCACCGGGGAGCTGTTTTTT.

The chain carries TRBV3-1 (or the pseudogene TRBV3-2) and TRBJ1-5; a weak D match, TRBD1 (5 bases). CDR3 length equals 14 residues. CDR1 and CDR2 (germline): LGHDT, YNNKEL (reference sequence). V lost 1 base and J lost 7, with 11 bases in between. As DNA, the CDR3 is TGTGCCAGCAGCCAAGCGGCGGGGCGGCAGCCCCAGCATTTT. Protein: CASSQAAGRQPQHF.

The CDR3 here is CASSLWQGAAGANVLTF. For the CDR3, the DNA is TGTGCCAGCAGTTTATGGCAGGGCGCGGCTGGGGCCAACGTCCTGACTTTC. The chain couples TRBV27 to TRBJ2-6, with D perhaps matching TRBD1 (5 bases). The V end lost 1 base, the J end lost 2 bases, and 12 bases lay between the germline ends. Germline V gene lookup returns CDR1 MNHEY and CDR2 SMNVEV (reference sequence). This CDR3 is built from 17 residues.

The V call is TRBV14, the J call TRBJ2-7, with 9 bases matching TRBD1. CDR1 and CDR2 (germline): SGHDN, FVKESK. After removal of 6 bases from V and 2 bases from J, the junction contained 11 bases not matched to a gene. This CDR3 has 16 residues. This CDR3 reads CASSPTTGGLTYEQYF. For the CDR3, the DNA is TGTGCCAGCAGTCCCACGACAGGGGGTCTCACCTACGAGCAGTACTTC. Supplemented by reference TRBV14 and TRBJ2-7, the full variable domain reads EAGVTQFPSHSVIEKGQTVTLRCDPISGHDNLYWYRRVMGKEIKFLLHFVKESKQDESGMPNNRFLAERTGGTYSTLKVQPAELEDSGVYFCASSPTTGGLTYEQYFGPGTRLTVT.